Listed here are 19 T cell receptor beta chains from one sample, sequenced in a study of blood T cell repertoires in COVID-19. The assay was immunoSEQ multiplex PCR, and TCRdb's table has in-frame clones only and misses some. This table has roughly 250,000 clones, approximately 86% appearing once. The sequenced sample consisted of PBMCs or T cells enriched from blood (not recorded which). These receptors all come from a woman aged 45-60 years who had recovered from COVID-19.

As DNA, the CDR3 is TGTGCCAGCGAAGGCAGGCCATACGAGCAGTACTTC. Protein product: CASEGRPYEQYF. V usage is TRBV28 and J usage is TRBJ2-7; D is unclear. The V and J ends lost 8 bases and 4 bases respectively, with 12 bases between them. CDR3 length equals 12 residues. From germline, CDR1 is MDHEN and CDR2 SYDVKM.

Here the CDR3 reads CASSRGPNTEAFF. CDR3 coding DNA: TGTGCCAGCAGCCGGGGCCCCAACACTGAAGCTTTCTTT. J is TRBJ1-1 and V is TRBV14, with a tentative D call TRBD1 (5 bases). The germline V gene has CDR1 SGHDN and CDR2 FVKESK. This CDR3 has 13 residues. The V and J ends lost 4 bases and 2 bases respectively, with 8 bases between them.

The chain combines TRBV11-3 with TRBJ2-2, with TRBD2 identical over 7 bases. Germline V lookup: CDR1 SGHNT, CDR2 YENEEA. The V and J ends lost 5 bases and 0 bases, in that order; junction bases with no gene match: 3. The CDR3 totals 15 residues. The CDR3 region is CASSRAGANTGELFF. The CDR3, as DNA: TGTGCCAGCAGCCGCGCGGGGGCGAACACCGGGGAGCTGTTTTTT.

This clone was seen a handful of times. This chain connects TRBV6-4 to TRBJ2-1; 10 bases fit TRBD2. The CDR3 covers 16 residues. Trimming removed 3 bases from V and 5 bases from J; junction bases left unmatched: 7. Germline CDR1 and CDR2: MRHNA and SNTAGT. The CDR3 protein is CASSEASGSLNNEQFF. CDR3 nucleotides: TGTGCCAGCAGTGAAGCTAGCGGGAGTTTAAACAATGAGCAGTTCTTC.

This clone was recorded a few times. The rearrangement joins TRBV18 to TRBJ1-2; no clear D. The germline CDR1 and CDR2 sequences are KGHSH and LQKENI. The CDR3 totals 14 residues. Trimming removed 0 bases from V and 3 bases from J, with 8 bases in between. The CDR3 region is CASSPPAVYYGYTF. Written as DNA, the CDR3 is TGTGCCAGCTCACCACCCGCAGTCTACTATGGCTACACCTTC. The variable domain in full, completed from reference TRBV18 and TRBJ1-2, reads NAGVMQNPRHLVRRRGQEARLRCSPMKGHSHVYWYRQLPEEGLKFMVYLQKENIIDESGMPKERFSAEFPKEGPSILRIQQVVRGDSAAYFCASSPPAVYYGYTFGSGTRLTVV.

The sample holds a few counts of this clone. This chain links TRBV29-1 with TRBJ1-1; tentatively, D is TRBD1 (6 bases). There are 12 residues in the CDR3. V lost 4 bases to trimming and J lost 7 bases, with 13 bases between them. Germline CDR1 and CDR2: SQVTM and ANQGSEA. CDR3 nucleotides: TGCAGCGTTGTAACAGGGTCGGGTGAAGCTTTCTTT. It encodes CSVVTGSGEAFF.

The chain joins TRBV19 to TRBJ2-7; D call uncertain. Germline CDR1 reads LNHDA; CDR2 reads SQIVND (reference sequence). The CDR3 spans 15 residues. The ends were cut back, 3 bases at V and 2 bases at J, with 14 bases in the middle. CDR3: CASSIWSSSTYEQYF. The CDR3 nucleotides are TGTGCCAGTAGTATTTGGAGCAGCTCCACCTACGAGCAGTACTTC.

The V gene is TRBV28, the J gene TRBJ1-4, with a weak D call TRBD1 (5 bases). Looked up from germline, CDR1 is MDHEN and CDR2 is SYDVKM. CDR3 length: 14 residues. V lost 3 bases, J lost 6 bases, and 11 bases lay in between. The CDR3 bases are TGTGCCAGCAGTTTGGGGCAGATAGATGAAAAACTGTTTTTT. It yields the protein CASSLGQIDEKLFF.

The chain couples TRBV6-5 to TRBJ1-1; the D is unclear. The germline V gene has CDR1 MNHEY and CDR2 SVGAGI. V lost 7 bases, J lost 11 bases, and 11 bases lay in between. The length of the CDR3 is 10 residues. The DNA for the CDR3 is TGTGCCAGCAAGGAGGGTACGGCTTTCTTT. It is translated as CASKEGTAFF.

As DNA, the CDR3 is TGCGCCAGCACCTGGACTAGCGGGACCGACACCGGGGAGCTGTTTTTT. This gives the protein CASTWTSGTDTGELFF. The gene calls are TRBV10-2 and TRBJ2-2; 12 positions agree with TRBD2. Germline trimming cut 7 bases from V and 3 bases from J; bases unmatched to any gene: 6. Germline CDR1 WSHSY, CDR2 SAAADI. There are 16 residues in the CDR3.

Regarding this clone: One junction end disagrees with the germline gene, perhaps due to a read error. V and J are TRBV7-6 and TRBJ2-3; 9 bases are shared with TRBD2. Looked up from germline, CDR1 is SGHVS and CDR2 is FNYEAQ. The CDR3 extends over 15 amino acids. For the CDR3, the DNA is TGTGCCAGCAGCTTAATTAGCGGGAGCAAAGATACGCAGTATTTT. This translates into CASSLISGSKDTQYF.

The V gene is TRBV18, the J gene TRBJ2-7; D may be TRBD1 (5 bases). Trimming took 4 bases from V and 3 from J, leaving 13 bases between them. The CDR3 covers 14 residues. Germline-derived CDR1 and CDR2 are KGHSH and LQKENI. The CDR3 sequence is CASSLGQDYYEQYF. CDR3 DNA sequence: TGTGCCAGCTCACTTGGACAAGATTACTACGAGCAGTACTTC. Combining the CDR3 with reference TRBV18 and TRBJ2-7 gives the whole variable domain NAGVMQNPRHLVRRRGQEARLRCSPMKGHSHVYWYRQLPEEGLKFMVYLQKENIIDESGMPKERFSAEFPKEGPSILRIQQVVRGDSAAYFCASSLGQDYYEQYFGPGTRLTVT.

The chain links TRBV2 to TRBJ2-7, with 8 bases matching TRBD1. V lost 6 bases, J lost 2 bases, and 6 bases stayed unmatched. Per germline, CDR1 SNHLY and CDR2 FYNNEI. CDR3 length: 14 amino acids. The CDR3 nucleotides read TGTGCCAGCAGCAGACAGGGGTCCACCTACGAGCAGTACTTC. It specifies CASSRQGSTYEQYF.

The rearrangement links TRBV2 to TRBJ1-2; possible D gene TRBD1, 6 bases. The V and J ends lost 2 bases and 6 bases respectively, with 19 bases between them. The CDR3 contains 16 residues. CDR1 is SNHLY, CDR2 FYNNEI, per germline. The CDR3 spells CASSEYFTGGADGYTF. The CDR3 coding sequence is TGTGCCAGCAGTGAATACTTTACGGGGGGCGCGGATGGCTACACCTTC.

The V and J genes are TRBV28 and TRBJ2-7, with 7 bases lining up with TRBD1. The V gene's germline CDR1 is MDHEN and CDR2 SYDVKM. J gave up 2 bases and V 4 bases, and 8 bases lay outside the gene matches. The CDR3 is 15 residues long. In nucleotides, the CDR3 is TGTGCCAGCAGTTCTGCCGGGACAGAGGCCTACGAGCAGTACTTC. It encodes CASSSAGTEAYEQYF.

The rearrangement links TRBV24-1 to TRBJ1-2, with TRBD1 matching over 7 bases. CDR3 length: 13 amino acids. J gave up 6 bases and V 6 bases, and 6 bases lay outside the gene matches. Germline loops: CDR1 KGHDR, CDR2 SFDVKD. CDR3 in amino acids: CATSRQGWDGYTF. The CDR3 nucleotides are TGTGCCACCAGTAGACAGGGATGGGATGGCTACACCTTC.

The chain recombines TRBV19 with TRBJ2-5, with a tentative D call TRBD2 (6 bases). Trimming shortened V by 3 bases and J by 5 bases, and 16 bases separated the two germline ends. The germline gives CDR1 LNHDA, CDR2 SQIVND (reference sequence). The CDR3 runs 15 residues. The CDR3 loop is CASSMGGSKMETQYF. CDR3 in DNA: TGTGCCAGTAGTATGGGGGGTTCTAAGATGGAGACCCAGTACTTC. The full variable domain, with the rest looked up from reference TRBV19 and TRBJ2-5, is DGGITQSPKYLFRKEGQNVTLSCEQNLNHDAMYWYRQDPGQGLRLIYYSQIVNDFQKGDIAEGYSVSREKKESFPLTVTSAQKNPTAFYLCASSMGGSKMETQYFGPGTRLLVL.

The chain combines TRBV7-2 with TRBJ1-2, with a weak D call TRBD1 (6 bases). CDR3 length: 14 amino acids. Trimming removed 5 bases at V and 5 bases at J, with 15 bases between. Germline loops: CDR1 SGHTA, CDR2 FQGNSA. CDR3 sequence: CASSLGQLVYGYTF. For the CDR3, the DNA is TGTGCCAGCAGCCTTGGACAGCTTGTTTATGGCTACACCTTC.

The chain is built from TRBV3-1 (or the pseudogene TRBV3-2) and TRBJ2-1, with D maybe TRBD2 (6 bases). The V gene's germline CDR1 is LGHDT and CDR2 YNNKEL (reference sequence). V gave up 0 bases and J gave up 15 bases, with 24 bases separating them. The CDR3 spans 16 residues. The CDR3: CASSQDNGGSRSQRFF. Written as DNA, the CDR3 is TGTGCCAGCAGCCAAGATAACGGAGGGTCGCGGTCTCAGCGGTTCTTC.